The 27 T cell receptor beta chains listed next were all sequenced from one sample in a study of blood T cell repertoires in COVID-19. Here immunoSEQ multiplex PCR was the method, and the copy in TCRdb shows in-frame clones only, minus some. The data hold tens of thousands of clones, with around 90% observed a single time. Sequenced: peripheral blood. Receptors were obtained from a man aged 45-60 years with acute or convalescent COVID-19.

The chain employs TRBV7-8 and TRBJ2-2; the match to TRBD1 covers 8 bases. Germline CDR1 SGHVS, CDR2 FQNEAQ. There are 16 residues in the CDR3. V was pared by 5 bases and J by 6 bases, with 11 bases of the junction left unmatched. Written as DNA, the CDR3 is TGTGCCAGCAGCGCCCGGGACAGGCGATTTGCCGGGGAGCTGTTTTTT. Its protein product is CASSARDRRFAGELFF. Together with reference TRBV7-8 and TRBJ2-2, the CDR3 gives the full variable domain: GAGVSQSPRYKVAKRGQDVALRCDPISGHVSLFWYQQALGQGPEFLTYFQNEAQLDKSGLPSDRFFAERPEGSVSTLKIQRTQQEDSAVYLCASSARDRRFAGELFFGEGSRLTVL.

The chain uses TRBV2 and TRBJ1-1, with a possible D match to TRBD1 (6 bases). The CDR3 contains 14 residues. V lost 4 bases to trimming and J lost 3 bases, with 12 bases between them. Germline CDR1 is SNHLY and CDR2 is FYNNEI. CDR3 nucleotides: TGTGCCAGCAGTGTTGGGGGGGCGTACACTGAAGCTTTCTTT. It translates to CASSVGGAYTEAFF.

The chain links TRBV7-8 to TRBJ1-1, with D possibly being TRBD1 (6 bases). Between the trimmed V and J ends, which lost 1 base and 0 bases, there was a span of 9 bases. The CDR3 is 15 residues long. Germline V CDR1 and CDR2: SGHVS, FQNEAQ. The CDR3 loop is CASSLGAGVNTEAFF. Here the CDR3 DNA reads TGTGCCAGCAGCTTAGGCGCAGGGGTGAACACTGAAGCTTTCTTT. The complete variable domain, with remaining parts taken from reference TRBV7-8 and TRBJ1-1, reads GAGVSQSPRYKVAKRGQDVALRCDPISGHVSLFWYQQALGQGPEFLTYFQNEAQLDKSGLPSDRFFAERPEGSVSTLKIQRTQQEDSAVYLCASSLGAGVNTEAFFGQGTRLTVV.

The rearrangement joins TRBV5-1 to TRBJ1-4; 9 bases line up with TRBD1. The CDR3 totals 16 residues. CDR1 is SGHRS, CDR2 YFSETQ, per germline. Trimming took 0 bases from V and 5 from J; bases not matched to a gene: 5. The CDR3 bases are TGCGCCAGCAGCTTGGATTTTGGGACAGGGAATGAAAAACTGTTTTTT. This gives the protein CASSLDFGTGNEKLFF.

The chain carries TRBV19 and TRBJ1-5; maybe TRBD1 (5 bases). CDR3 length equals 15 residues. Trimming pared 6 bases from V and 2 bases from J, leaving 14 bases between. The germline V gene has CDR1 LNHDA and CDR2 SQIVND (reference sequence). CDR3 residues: CASRRGEGGNQPQHF. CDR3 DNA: TGTGCCAGTAGGCGGGGCGAGGGTGGCAATCAGCCCCAGCATTTT.

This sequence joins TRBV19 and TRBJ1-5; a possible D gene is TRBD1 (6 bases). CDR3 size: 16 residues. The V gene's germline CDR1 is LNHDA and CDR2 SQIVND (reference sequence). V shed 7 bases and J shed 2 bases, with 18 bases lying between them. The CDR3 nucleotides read TGTGCCAGTAAGCCGGGGGGGGCAAGGGGCAATCAGCCCCAGCATTTT. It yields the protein CASKPGGARGNQPQHF.

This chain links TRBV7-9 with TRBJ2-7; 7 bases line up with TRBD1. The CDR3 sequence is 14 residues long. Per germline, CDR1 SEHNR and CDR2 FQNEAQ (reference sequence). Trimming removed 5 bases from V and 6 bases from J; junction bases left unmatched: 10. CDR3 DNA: TGTGCCAGCAGCCGTAGACAGGGTCCTGGCGAGCAGTACTTC. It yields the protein CASSRRQGPGEQYF.

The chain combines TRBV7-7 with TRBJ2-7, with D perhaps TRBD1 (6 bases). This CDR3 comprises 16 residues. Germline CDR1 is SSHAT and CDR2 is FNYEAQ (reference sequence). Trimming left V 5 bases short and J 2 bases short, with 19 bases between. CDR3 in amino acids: CASSLIRQVYPYEQYV. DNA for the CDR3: TGTGCCAGCAGCCTCATTAGACAGGTTTATCCCTACGAGCAGTACGTC.

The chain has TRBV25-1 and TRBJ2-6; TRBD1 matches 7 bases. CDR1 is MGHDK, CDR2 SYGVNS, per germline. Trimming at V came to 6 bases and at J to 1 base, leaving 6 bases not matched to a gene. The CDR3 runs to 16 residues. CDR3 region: CASRGGPESGANVLTF. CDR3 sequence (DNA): TGTGCCAGCAGAGGGGGCCCGGAATCTGGGGCCAACGTCCTGACTTTC.

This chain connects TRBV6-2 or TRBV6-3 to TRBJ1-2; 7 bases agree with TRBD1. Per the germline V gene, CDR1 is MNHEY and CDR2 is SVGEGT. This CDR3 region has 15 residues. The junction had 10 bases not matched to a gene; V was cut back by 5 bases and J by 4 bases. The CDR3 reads CASSLRDSVSYGYTF. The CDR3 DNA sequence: TGTGCCAGCAGTCTCCGGGACAGCGTTTCCTATGGCTACACCTTC.

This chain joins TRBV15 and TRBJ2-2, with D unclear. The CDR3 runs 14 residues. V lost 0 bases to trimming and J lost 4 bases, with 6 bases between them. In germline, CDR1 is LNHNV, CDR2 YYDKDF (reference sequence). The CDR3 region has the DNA TGTGCCACCAGCAGAGATTGGAGCACCGGGGAGCTGTTTTTT. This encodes CATSRDWSTGELFF.

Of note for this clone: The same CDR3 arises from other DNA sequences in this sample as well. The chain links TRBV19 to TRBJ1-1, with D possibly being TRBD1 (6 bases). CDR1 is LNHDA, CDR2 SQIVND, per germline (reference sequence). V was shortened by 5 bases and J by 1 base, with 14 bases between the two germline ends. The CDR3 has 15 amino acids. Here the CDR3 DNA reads TGTGCCAGTAGTTCACCGGGACACCCGAACACTGAAGCTTTCTTT. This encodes CASSSPGHPNTEAFF.

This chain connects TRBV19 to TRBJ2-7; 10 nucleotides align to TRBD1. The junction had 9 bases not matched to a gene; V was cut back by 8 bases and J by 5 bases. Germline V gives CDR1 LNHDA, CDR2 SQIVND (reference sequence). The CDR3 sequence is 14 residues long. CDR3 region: CASATGTGVNEQYF. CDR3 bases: TGTGCCAGTGCGACCGGGACAGGGGTAAACGAGCAGTACTTC.

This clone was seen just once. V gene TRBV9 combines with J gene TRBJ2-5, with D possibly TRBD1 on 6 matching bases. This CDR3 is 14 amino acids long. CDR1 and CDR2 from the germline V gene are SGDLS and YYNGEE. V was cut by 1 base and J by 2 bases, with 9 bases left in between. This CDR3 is CASSVTGWQETQYF. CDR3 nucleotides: TGTGCCAGCAGCGTAACAGGGTGGCAAGAGACCCAGTACTTC.

CDR3 protein: CASSERSGLAGADEQYV. CDR3 sequence (DNA): TGTGCCAGCAGTGAGCGATCCGGACTAGCGGGGGCTGACGAGCAGTACGTC. The chain has TRBV2 and TRBJ2-7; 13 bases agree with TRBD2. The junction had 10 bases not matched to a gene; V was cut back by 3 bases and J by 5 bases. The CDR3 has 17 residues. CDR1 and CDR2 from the germline V gene are SNHLY and FYNNEI.

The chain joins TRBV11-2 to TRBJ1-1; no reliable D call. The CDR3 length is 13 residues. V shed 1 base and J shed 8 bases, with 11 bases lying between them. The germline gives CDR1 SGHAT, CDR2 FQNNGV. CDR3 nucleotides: TGTGCCAGCAGCTTAGTTAATCTAGCGGAAGCTTTCTTT. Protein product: CASSLVNLAEAFF.

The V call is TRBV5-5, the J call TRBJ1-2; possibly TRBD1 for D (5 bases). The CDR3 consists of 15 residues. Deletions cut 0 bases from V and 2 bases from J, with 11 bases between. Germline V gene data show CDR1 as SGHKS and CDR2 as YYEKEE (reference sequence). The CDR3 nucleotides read TGTGCCAGCAGCTTGGGGGTGGGGCCCAACTATGGCTACACCTTC. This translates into CASSLGVGPNYGYTF.

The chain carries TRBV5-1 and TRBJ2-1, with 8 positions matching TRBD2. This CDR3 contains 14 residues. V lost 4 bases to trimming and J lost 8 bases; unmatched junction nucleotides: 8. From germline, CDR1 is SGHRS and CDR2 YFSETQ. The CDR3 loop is CASSVGTSLDEQFF. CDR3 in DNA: TGCGCCAGCAGCGTCGGGACTAGTCTGGATGAGCAGTTCTTC. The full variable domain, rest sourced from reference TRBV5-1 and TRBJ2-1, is KAGVTQTPRYLIKTRGQQVTLSCSPISGHRSVSWYQQTPGQGLQFLFEYFSETQRNKGNFPGRFSGRQFSNSRSEMNVSTLELGDSALYLCASSVGTSLDEQFFGPGTRLTVL.

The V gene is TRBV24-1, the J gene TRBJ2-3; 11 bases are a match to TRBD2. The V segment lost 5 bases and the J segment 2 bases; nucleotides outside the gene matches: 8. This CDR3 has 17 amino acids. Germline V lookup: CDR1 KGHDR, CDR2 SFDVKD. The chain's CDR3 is CATSVSGGEQNTDTQYF. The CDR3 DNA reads TGTGCCACCAGTGTTAGCGGGGGGGAACAAAACACAGATACGCAGTATTTT.

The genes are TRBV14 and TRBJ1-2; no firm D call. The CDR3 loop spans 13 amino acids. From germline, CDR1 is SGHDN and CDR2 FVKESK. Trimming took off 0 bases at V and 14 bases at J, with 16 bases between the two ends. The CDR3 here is CASSQDQTRTGTF. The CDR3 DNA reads TGTGCCAGCAGCCAAGATCAGACACGGACTGGGACCTTC.

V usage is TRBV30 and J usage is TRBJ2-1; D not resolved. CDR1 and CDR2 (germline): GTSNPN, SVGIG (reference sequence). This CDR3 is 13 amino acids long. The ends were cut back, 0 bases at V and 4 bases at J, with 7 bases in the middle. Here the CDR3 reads CAWSVRLYNEQFF. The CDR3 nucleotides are TGTGCCTGGAGTGTGAGGCTTTACAATGAGCAGTTCTTC.

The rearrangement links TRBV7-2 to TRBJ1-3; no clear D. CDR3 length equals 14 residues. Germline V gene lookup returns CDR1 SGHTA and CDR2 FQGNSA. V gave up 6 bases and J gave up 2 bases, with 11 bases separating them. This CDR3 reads CASRFTRTGNTIYF. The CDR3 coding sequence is TGTGCCAGCAGATTTACGAGGACTGGAAACACCATATATTTT.

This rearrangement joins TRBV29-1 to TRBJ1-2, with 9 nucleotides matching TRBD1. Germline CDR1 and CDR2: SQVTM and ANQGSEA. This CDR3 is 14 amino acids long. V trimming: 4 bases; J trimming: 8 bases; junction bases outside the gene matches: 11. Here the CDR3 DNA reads TGCAGCGTTGTGTGGCGGGACAGGGTTAAAGGCTACACCTTC. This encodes CSVVWRDRVKGYTF.

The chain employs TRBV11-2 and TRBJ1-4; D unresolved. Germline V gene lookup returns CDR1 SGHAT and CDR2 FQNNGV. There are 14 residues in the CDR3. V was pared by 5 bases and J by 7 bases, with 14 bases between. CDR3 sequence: CASSLGRRGEKLFF. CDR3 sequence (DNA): TGTGCCAGCAGCCTCGGTAGACGGGGTGAAAAACTGTTTTTT.

The CDR3 nucleotides are TGCGCCAGCAGCCTGACCGAAAACGGGTACGACAATGAGCAGTTCTTC. Encoded protein: CASSLTENGYDNEQFF. This sequence joins TRBV5-1 and TRBJ2-1; D remains ambiguous. Germline V lookup: CDR1 SGHRS, CDR2 YFSETQ. V dropped 4 bases and J dropped 5 bases, with 19 bases sitting between them. The CDR3 spans 16 residues.

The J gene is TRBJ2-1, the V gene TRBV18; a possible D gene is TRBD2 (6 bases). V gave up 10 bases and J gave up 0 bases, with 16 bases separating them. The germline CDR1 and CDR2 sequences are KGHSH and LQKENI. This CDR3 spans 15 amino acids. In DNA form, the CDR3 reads TGTGCCACAGAACGCGGGAAGAGCTCCTACAATGAGCAGTTCTTC. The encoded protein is CATERGKSSYNEQFF. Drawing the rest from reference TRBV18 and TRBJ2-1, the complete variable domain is NAGVMQNPRHLVRRRGQEARLRCSPMKGHSHVYWYRQLPEEGLKFMVYLQKENIIDESGMPKERFSAEFPKEGPSILRIQQVVRGDSAAYFCATERGKSSYNEQFFGPGTRLTVL.

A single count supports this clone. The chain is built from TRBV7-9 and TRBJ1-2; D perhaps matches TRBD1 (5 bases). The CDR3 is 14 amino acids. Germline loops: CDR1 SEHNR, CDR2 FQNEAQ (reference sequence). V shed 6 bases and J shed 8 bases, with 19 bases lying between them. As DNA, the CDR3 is TGTGCCAGCAGTTCGAGTTTAGGGGTAGGGGGCTACACCTTC. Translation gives CASSSSLGVGGYTF.